This entry lists 3 T cell receptor beta chains sequenced from one sample in a study of long-term antiretroviral therapy in people with HIV. The run of the v3.0 immunoSEQ assay was at survey level. Generated by immunoSEQ multiplex PCR, the TCRdb table keeps only in-frame clones and is missing some. The repertoire holds approximately 17,000 clones, with approximately 73% as singletons. This material consisted of unsorted PBMCs, taken approximately 2.5 years before starting antiretroviral therapy. Every receptor here comes from a woman in her forties or fifties with HIV.

The chain is built from TRBV5-4 and TRBJ1-5; D is uncertain. Trimming left V 4 bases short and J 3 bases short, with 11 bases between. The CDR3 contains 14 residues. Germline assignment: CDR1 SGHNT and CDR2 YYREEE (reference sequence). CDR3 bases: TGTGCCAGCAGCCGGGCGGGTTACAATCAGCCCCAGCATTTT. Translation: CASSRAGYNQPQHF.

The rearrangement uses TRBV5-1 and TRBJ2-5; TRBD2 matches 7 bases. Germline CDR1 SGHRS, CDR2 YFSETQ. With 4 bases clipped from V and 5 bases from J, the junction kept 14 bases outside the gene matches. The CDR3 runs to 16 residues. The chain's CDR3 is CASSGLGEGLGETQYF. The CDR3 DNA reads as TGCGCCAGCAGCGGTCTAGGGGAGGGTCTGGGGGAGACCCAGTACTTC.

The chain is built from TRBV10-1 and TRBJ2-7; TRBD1 agrees at 9 bases. Trimming cost V 6 bases and J 4 bases; bases outside gene matches: 7. The CDR3 is 14 amino acids. The germline gives CDR1 WNHNN, CDR2 SYGVQD (reference sequence). CDR3 nucleotide sequence: TGCGCCAGCAGCGCAGGGACAGGGTCGTACGAGCAGTACTTC. As protein: CASSAGTGSYEQYF.